The 19 T cell receptor beta chains reported below all come from one sample, sequenced in a study of blood T cell repertoires in COVID-19. Profiling relied on immunoSEQ multiplex PCR, and the TCRdb table lists in-frame clones only, not all of them. The sample has 200,000 to 250,000 clones; 80% to 90% are singletons. The sample comprised PBMCs or T cells enriched from blood (not recorded which). Receptor source: a woman in her twenties or thirties who had been exposed to COVID-19.

The J gene is TRBJ2-3, the V gene TRBV6-5, with D possibly being TRBD1 (6 bases). This CDR3 is 14 amino acids long. The V and J ends lost 6 bases and 1 base respectively, with 11 bases between them. Germline CDR1 and CDR2: MNHEY and SVGAGI. CDR3: CASSNNRGTDTQYF. The CDR3 coding sequence is TGTGCCAGCAGCAACAACAGGGGCACAGATACGCAGTATTTT.

The V call is TRBV28, the J call TRBJ2-4; 7 bases align to TRBD2. V shed 4 bases and J 7 bases; nucleotides not matched to a gene: 1. The germline CDR1 and CDR2 sequences are MDHEN and SYDVKM. There are 12 residues in the CDR3. This chain's CDR3 is CASSWRGNIQYF. The CDR3 coding sequence is TGTGCCAGCAGTTGGCGGGGGAACATTCAGTACTTC.

The V gene is TRBV19, the J gene TRBJ1-3, with D hard to call. CDR1 and CDR2 (germline): LNHDA, SQIVND (reference sequence). The CDR3 totals 12 residues. With 11 bases removed from V and 0 bases from J, the gap between germline ends came to 8 bases. The CDR3 reads CASGVSGNTIYF. The CDR3 DNA reads as TGTGCCTCCGGGGTCTCTGGAAACACCATATATTTT.

The DNA of the CDR3 is TGTGCCAGCAGCTTAGGGGCAGGGGTTGGCTACACCTTC. Protein product: CASSLGAGVGYTF. The V call is TRBV11-2, the J call TRBJ1-2; possible D gene TRBD1, 6 bases. Trimming took 1 base from V and 7 from J, leaving 10 bases between them. This CDR3 comprises 13 residues. Looked up from germline, CDR1 is SGHAT and CDR2 is FQNNGV. The full variable domain, with the rest looked up from reference TRBV11-2 and TRBJ1-2, is EAGVAQSPRYKIIEKRQSVAFWCNPISGHATLYWYQQILGQGPKLLIQFQNNGVVDDSQLPKDRFSAERLKGVDSTLKIQPAKLEDSAVYLCASSLGAGVGYTFGSGTRLTVV.

V usage is TRBV28 and J usage is TRBJ2-2; a weak D match, TRBD2 (6 bases). Per germline, CDR1 MDHEN and CDR2 SYDVKM. The CDR3 spans 16 residues. Trimming removed 9 bases at V and 5 bases at J, with 22 bases between. The CDR3 nucleotides are TGTGCCAGTGGAGGGTCGGGAGAGGCGGTGACCGGGGAGCTGTTTTTT. Amino acid sequence: CASGGSGEAVTGELFF. The whole variable domain, filled in from reference TRBV28 and TRBJ2-2, reads DVKVTQSSRYLVKRTGEKVFLECVQDMDHENMFWYRQDPGLGLRLIYFSYDVKMKEKGDIPEGYSVSREKKERFSLILESASTNQTSMYLCASGGSGEAVTGELFFGEGSRLTVL.

The chain recombines TRBV15 with TRBJ2-2; D might be TRBD2 (6 bases). V was clipped by 0 bases and J by 7 bases, with 12 bases between them. CDR1 LNHNV and CDR2 YYDKDF come from the germline V gene (reference sequence). CDR3 size: 15 residues. CDR3 protein: CATSRDRERIGELFF. CDR3 nucleotides: TGTGCCACCAGCAGAGATCGGGAGCGAATCGGGGAGCTGTTTTTT.

The chain recombines TRBV11-2 with TRBJ1-4, with D possibly TRBD1 on 5 matching bases. The germline V and J ends were trimmed by 5 bases and 0 bases, with 13 bases remaining between them. The germline V gene encodes CDR1 SGHAT and CDR2 FQNNGV. This CDR3 has 16 residues. The CDR3 DNA is TGTGCCAGCAGCAACCAACAGGCCCCAACTAATGAAAAACTGTTTTTT. It yields the protein CASSNQQAPTNEKLFF. Full variable domain (remainder filled in from reference TRBV11-2 and TRBJ1-4): EAGVAQSPRYKIIEKRQSVAFWCNPISGHATLYWYQQILGQGPKLLIQFQNNGVVDDSQLPKDRFSAERLKGVDSTLKIQPAKLEDSAVYLCASSNQQAPTNEKLFFGSGTQLSVL.

This clone has more than one count but fewer than ten. The V and J genes are TRBV6-1 and TRBJ1-2; perhaps TRBD1 as D (5 bases). The CDR3 runs to 13 residues. V was pared by 2 bases and J by 8 bases, with 12 bases between. Germline values: CDR1 MNHNS, CDR2 SASEGT. The CDR3 loop is CASSESRVTGYTF. The CDR3 DNA sequence: TGTGCCAGCAGTGAAAGCAGGGTAACGGGCTACACCTTC.

V gene TRBV9 combines with J gene TRBJ1-4; D may be TRBD1 (6 bases). Trimming stripped 3 bases from V and 3 bases from J, with 15 bases between. Germline assignment: CDR1 SGDLS and CDR2 YYNGEE. The CDR3 loop spans 16 amino acids. The CDR3 sequence is CASSAQGGLANEKLFF. Here the CDR3 DNA reads TGTGCCAGCAGCGCCCAAGGGGGACTAGCTAATGAAAAACTGTTTTTT.

The rearrangement uses TRBV7-9 and TRBJ1-1; 10 nucleotides agree with TRBD1. This CDR3 region has 15 residues. Germline V lookup: CDR1 SEHNR, CDR2 FQNEAQ (reference sequence). V lost 5 bases to trimming and J lost 2 bases; unmatched junction nucleotides: 5. CDR3 protein: CASSPRTGGNTEAFF. The CDR3 coding sequence is TGTGCCAGCAGCCCAAGGACAGGGGGTAACACTGAAGCTTTCTTT.

The V and J genes are TRBV6-5 and TRBJ1-5; weak D call: TRBD1 (6 bases). V lost 6 bases and J lost 7, with 10 bases in between. Germline loops: CDR1 MNHEY, CDR2 SVGAGI. The CDR3 sequence is 12 residues long. The CDR3 region has the DNA TGTGCCAGCAGCTCAGGGGTACAGCCCCAGCATTTT. This codes for CASSSGVQPQHF.

The chain combines TRBV2 with TRBJ1-2; 9 bases are shared with TRBD1. Germline V gene lookup returns CDR1 SNHLY and CDR2 FYNNEI. This CDR3 has 14 residues. V lost 5 bases, J lost 6 bases, and 7 bases stayed unmatched. CDR3 sequence (DNA): TGTGCCAGCAGTTCCGGGACAGGGATGGATGGCTACACCTTC. As protein: CASSSGTGMDGYTF. Complete variable domain (other parts from reference TRBV2 and TRBJ1-2): EPEVTQTPSHQVTQMGQEVILRCVPISNHLYFYWYRQILGQKVEFLVSFYNNEISEKSEIFDDQFSVERPDGSNFTLKIRSTKLEDSAMYFCASSSGTGMDGYTFGSGTRLTVV.

This chain joins TRBV11-2 and TRBJ1-2; possibly TRBD1 for D (5 bases). Germline V gives CDR1 SGHAT, CDR2 FQNNGV. Trimming left V 8 bases short and J 8 bases short, with 18 bases between. The CDR3 totals 13 residues. The DNA of the CDR3 is TGTGCCAGCGGCTCTACCAGGGTGGGCGGCTACACCTTC. As protein: CASGSTRVGGYTF.

The chain has TRBV9 and TRBJ2-3; tentative D call: TRBD2 (6 bases). The CDR3 totals 14 residues. V lost 1 base and J lost 6, with 12 bases in between. The germline V gene encodes CDR1 SGDLS and CDR2 YYNGEE. CDR3 region: CASSVTGASDTQYF. The CDR3 region has the DNA TGTGCCAGCAGCGTAACGGGAGCGTCGGATACGCAGTATTTT.

The V gene is TRBV27, the J gene TRBJ2-5, with TRBD2 matching over 10 bases. Germline assignment: CDR1 MNHEY and CDR2 SMNVEV (reference sequence). This CDR3 has 13 residues. Trimming cost V 4 bases and J 7 bases; bases outside gene matches: 3. CDR3 region: CASSSSGRATQYF. CDR3 coding DNA: TGTGCCAGCAGTTCTAGCGGGAGAGCGACCCAGTACTTC.

The chain combines TRBV28 with TRBJ2-7; the match to TRBD2 covers 7 bases. Per germline, CDR1 MDHEN and CDR2 SYDVKM. The J segment lost 1 base and the V segment lost 3 bases, leaving 6 bases of the junction unmatched. The length of the CDR3 is 15 residues. The CDR3 DNA is TGTGCCAGCAGTTTGGGCGGGAGAGGATCCTACGAGCAGTACTTC. Its protein is CASSLGGRGSYEQYF.

The rearrangement links TRBV19 to TRBJ2-3; 10 nucleotides align to TRBD2. CDR1 is LNHDA, CDR2 SQIVND, per germline (reference sequence). This CDR3 is 15 amino acids long. J gave up 4 bases and V 5 bases, and 6 bases lay outside the gene matches. CDR3 in DNA: TGTGCCAGTAGTTCCCTAGCGGGAGAGGCAGATACGCAGTATTTT. Its protein product is CASSSLAGEADTQYF.

This rearrangement joins TRBV5-4 to TRBJ2-7, with 12 bases matching TRBD2. After removal of 4 bases from V and 2 bases from J, the junction contained 4 bases not matched to a gene. Germline V gene data show CDR1 as SGHNT and CDR2 as YYREEE (reference sequence). CDR3 length equals 15 residues. This chain's CDR3 is CASSDRLAGAYEQYF. CDR3 nucleotide sequence: TGTGCCAGCAGCGACCGACTAGCGGGGGCCTACGAGCAGTACTTC.

This chain uses TRBV20-1 with TRBJ1-1; D perhaps matches TRBD1 (5 bases). V shed 3 bases and J shed 6 bases, with 17 bases lying between them. The CDR3 has 14 amino acids. The germline CDR1 and CDR2 sequences are DFQATT and SNEGSKA (reference sequence). The CDR3 protein is CSASPQGKVPEAFF. CDR3 DNA sequence: TGCAGTGCTAGTCCTCAGGGAAAGGTCCCTGAAGCTTTCTTT.